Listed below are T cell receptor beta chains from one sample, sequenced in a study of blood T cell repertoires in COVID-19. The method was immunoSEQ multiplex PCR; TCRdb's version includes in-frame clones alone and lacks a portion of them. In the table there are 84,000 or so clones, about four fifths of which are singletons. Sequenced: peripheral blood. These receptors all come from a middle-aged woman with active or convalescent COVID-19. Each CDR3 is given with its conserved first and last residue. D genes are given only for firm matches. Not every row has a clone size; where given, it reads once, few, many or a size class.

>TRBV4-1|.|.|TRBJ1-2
CASSQQDKYGYTF
TGCGCCAGCAGCCAACAGGATAAGTATGGCTACACCTTC
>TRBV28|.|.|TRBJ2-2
CASRNNLANTGELFF
TGTGCCAGCAGGAACAATCTCGCGAACACCGGGGAGCTGTTTTTT
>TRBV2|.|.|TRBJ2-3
CASSVRSGGTDTQYF
TGTGCCAGCAGTGTCCGATCGGGGGGCACAGATACGCAGTATTTT
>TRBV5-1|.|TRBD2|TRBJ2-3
CASSLAAGDTDTQYF
TGCGCCAGCAGCCTGGCGGCGGGGGACACAGATACGCAGTATTTT
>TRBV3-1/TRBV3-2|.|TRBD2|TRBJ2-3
CASSSGTSPSTDTQYF
TGTGCCAGCTCCTCCGGGACTAGCCCTAGCACAGATACGCAGTATTTT
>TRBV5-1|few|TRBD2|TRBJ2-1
CASSPRLAGANNEQFF
TGCGCCAGCAGCCCTCGACTAGCGGGGGCAAACAATGAGCAGTTCTTC
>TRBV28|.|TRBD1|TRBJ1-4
CASSSGQINEKLFF
TGTGCCAGCAGTTCGGGACAGATAAATGAAAAACTGTTTTTT
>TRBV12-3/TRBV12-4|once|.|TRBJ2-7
CASGSGFYEQYF
TGTGCCAGCGGTTCCGGTTTCTACGAGCAGTACTTC
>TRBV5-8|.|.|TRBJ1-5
CASSLGWAENQPQHF
TGTGCCAGCAGCTTGGGTTGGGCAGAAAATCAGCCCCAGCATTTT
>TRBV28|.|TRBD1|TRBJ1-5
CASSFRGAGGNQPQHF
TGTGCCAGCAGTTTCCGAGGGGCAGGGGGAAATCAGCCCCAGCATTTT
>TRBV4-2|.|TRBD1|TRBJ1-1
CASSQGTGGLRNTEAFF
TGTGCCAGCAGCCAGGGGACAGGGGGCCTTCGAAACACTGAAGCTTTCTTT
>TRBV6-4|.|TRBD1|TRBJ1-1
CASSDTSGGTNTEAFF
TGTGCCAGCAGTGACACTTCAGGGGGTACGAACACTGAAGCTTTCTTT
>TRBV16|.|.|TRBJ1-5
CASSQTGGSNQPQHF
TGTGCCAGCAGCCAGACGGGGGGGAGCAATCAGCCCCAGCATTTT
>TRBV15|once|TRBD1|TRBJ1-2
CATSRRTGGDYGYTF
TGTGCCACCAGCCGCCGGACAGGGGGCGACTATGGCTACACCTTC
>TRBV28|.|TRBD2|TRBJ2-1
CASSLGLAVSYNEQFF
TGTGCCAGCAGTCTCGGACTAGCGGTCTCCTACAATGAGCAGTTCTTC
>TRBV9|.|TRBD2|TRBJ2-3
CASSASGRTFTDTQYF
TGTGCCAGCAGCGCCAGCGGGAGGACCTTCACAGATACGCAGTATTTT
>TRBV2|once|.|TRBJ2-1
CASSDLLRTASYNEQFF
TGTGCCAGCAGTGATCTCTTAAGGACAGCTTCCTACAATGAGCAGTTCTTC
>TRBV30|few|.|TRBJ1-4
CAWKGIGGNGEKLFF
TGTGCCTGGAAGGGGATAGGGGGTAACGGTGAAAAACTGTTTTTT
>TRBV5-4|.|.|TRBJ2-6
CASSLNGANVLTF
TGTGCCAGCAGCCTTAATGGGGCCAACGTCCTGACTTTC
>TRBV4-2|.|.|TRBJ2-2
CASSQDLGANTGELFF
TGTGCCAGCAGCCAAGACCTAGGCGCGAACACCGGGGAGCTGTTTTTT
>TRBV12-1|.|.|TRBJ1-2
CASSPILADYGYTF
TGTGCCAGCAGCCCAATACTGGCGGACTATGGCTACACCTTC
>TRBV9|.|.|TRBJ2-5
CASSVADGIGTQYF
TGTGCCAGCAGCGTAGCTGACGGGATAGGGACCCAGTACTTC